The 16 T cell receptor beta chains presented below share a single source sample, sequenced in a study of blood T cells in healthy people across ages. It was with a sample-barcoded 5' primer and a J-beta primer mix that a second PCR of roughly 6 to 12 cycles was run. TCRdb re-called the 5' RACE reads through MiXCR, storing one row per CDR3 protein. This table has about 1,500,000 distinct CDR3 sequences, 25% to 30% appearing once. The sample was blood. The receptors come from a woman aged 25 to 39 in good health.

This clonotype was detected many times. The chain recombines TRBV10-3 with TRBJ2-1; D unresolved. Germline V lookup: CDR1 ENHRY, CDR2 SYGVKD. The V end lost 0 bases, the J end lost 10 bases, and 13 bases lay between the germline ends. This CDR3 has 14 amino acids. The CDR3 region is CAISESAVAWEQFF. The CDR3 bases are TGTGCCATCAGTGAGTCGGCGGTAGCCTGGGAGCAGTTCTTC.

The CDR3 is CATQGAGGYTF. CDR3 sequence (DNA): TGTGCCACCCAGGGGGCGGGTGGCTACACCTTC. J is TRBJ1-2 and V is TRBV3-1, with 8 bases lining up with TRBD1. Losses at the gene ends were 10 bases for V and 7 bases for J; bases not matched to a gene: 5. The V gene's germline CDR1 is LGHDT and CDR2 YNNKEL (reference sequence). The CDR3 covers 11 residues.

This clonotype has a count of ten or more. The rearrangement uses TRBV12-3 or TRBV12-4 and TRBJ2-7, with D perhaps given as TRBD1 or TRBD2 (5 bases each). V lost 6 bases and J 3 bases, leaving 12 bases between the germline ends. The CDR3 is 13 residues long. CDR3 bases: TGTGCCAGCAGCCTTCGTGGGGGCTACGAGCAGTACTTC. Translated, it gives CASSLRGGYEQYF.

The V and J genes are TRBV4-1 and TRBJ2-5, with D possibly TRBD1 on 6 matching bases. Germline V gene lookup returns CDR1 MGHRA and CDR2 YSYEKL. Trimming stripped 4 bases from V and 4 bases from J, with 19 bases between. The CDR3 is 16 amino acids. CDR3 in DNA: TGCGCCAGCAGCCCCCAAGGGACACTGACGGGAGAGACCCAGTACTTC. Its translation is CASSPQGTLTGETQYF.

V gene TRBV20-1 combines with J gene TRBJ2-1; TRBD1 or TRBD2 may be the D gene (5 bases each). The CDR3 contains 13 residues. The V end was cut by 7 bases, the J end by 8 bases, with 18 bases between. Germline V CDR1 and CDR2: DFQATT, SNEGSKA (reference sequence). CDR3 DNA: TGCAGTGAGAGAGCGGAGTGGGGGTATGAGCAGTTCTTC. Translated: CSERAEWGYEQFF.

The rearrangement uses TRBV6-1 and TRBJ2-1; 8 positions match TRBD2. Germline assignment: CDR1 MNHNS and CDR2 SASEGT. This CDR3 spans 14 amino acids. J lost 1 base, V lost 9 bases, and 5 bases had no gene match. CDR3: CARSGGKSYNEQFF. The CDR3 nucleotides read TGTGCCAGGAGCGGGGGAAAGTCCTACAATGAGCAGTTCTTC.

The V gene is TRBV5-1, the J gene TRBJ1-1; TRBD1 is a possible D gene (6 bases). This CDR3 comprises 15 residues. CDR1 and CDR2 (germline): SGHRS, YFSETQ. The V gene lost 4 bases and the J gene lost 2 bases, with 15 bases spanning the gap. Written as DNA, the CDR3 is TGCGCCAGCAGCCTCACAGGACAGATTAACACTGAAGCTTTCTTT. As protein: CASSLTGQINTEAFF.

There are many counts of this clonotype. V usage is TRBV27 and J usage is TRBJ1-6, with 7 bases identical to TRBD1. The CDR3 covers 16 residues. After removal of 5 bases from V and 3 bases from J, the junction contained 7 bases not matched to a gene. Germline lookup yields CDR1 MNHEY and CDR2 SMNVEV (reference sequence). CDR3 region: CASSPQGDSYNSPLHF. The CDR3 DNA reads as TGTGCCAGCAGTCCGCAAGGGGACAGCTATAATTCACCCCTCCACTTT.

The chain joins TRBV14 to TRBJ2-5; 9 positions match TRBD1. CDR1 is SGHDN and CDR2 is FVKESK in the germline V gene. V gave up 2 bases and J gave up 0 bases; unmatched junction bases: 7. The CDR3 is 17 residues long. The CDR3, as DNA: TGTGCCAGCAGCCAACGGGCTGACAGGGGGTACCAAGAGACCCAGTACTTC. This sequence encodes CASSQRADRGYQETQYF.

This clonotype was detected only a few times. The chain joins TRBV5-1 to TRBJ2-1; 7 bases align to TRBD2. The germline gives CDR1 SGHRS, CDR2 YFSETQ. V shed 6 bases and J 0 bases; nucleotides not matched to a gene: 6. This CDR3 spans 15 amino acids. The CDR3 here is CASNPAGSSYNEQFF. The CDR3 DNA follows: TGCGCCAGCAATCCAGCGGGGTCCTCCTACAATGAGCAGTTCTTC.

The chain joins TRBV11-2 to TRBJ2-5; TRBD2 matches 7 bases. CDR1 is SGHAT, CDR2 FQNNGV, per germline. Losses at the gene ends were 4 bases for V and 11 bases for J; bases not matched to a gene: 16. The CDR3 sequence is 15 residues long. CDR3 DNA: TGTGCCAGCAGCTCTCCTAGCGGACCGTACAATGGGCAGTACTTC. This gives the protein CASSSPSGPYNGQYF.

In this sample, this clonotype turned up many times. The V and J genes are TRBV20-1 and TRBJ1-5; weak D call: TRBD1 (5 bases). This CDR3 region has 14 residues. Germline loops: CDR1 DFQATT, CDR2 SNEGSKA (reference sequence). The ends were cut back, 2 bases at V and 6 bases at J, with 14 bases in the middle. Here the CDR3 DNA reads TGCAGTGCTAGACAGGGATCTGCGGGTCAGCCCCAGCATTTT. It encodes CSARQGSAGQPQHF.

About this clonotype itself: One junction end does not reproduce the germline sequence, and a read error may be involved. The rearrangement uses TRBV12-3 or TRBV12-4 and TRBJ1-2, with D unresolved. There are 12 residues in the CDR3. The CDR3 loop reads CTSSLMKNGYTF. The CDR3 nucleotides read TGTACCAGCAGTTTAATGAAAAATGGCTACACCTTC.

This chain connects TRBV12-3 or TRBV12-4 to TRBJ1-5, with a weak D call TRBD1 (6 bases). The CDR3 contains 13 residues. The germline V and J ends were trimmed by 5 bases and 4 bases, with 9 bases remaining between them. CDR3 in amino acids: CASSNQGNQPQHF. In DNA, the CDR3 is TGTGCCAGCAGTAATCAGGGGAATCAGCCCCAGCATTTT.

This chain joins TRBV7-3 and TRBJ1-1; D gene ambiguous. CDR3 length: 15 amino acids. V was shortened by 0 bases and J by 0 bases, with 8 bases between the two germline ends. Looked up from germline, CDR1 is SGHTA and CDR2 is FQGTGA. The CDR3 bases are TGTGCCAGCAGCTTAACAAGTTCCGTGAACACTGAAGCTTTCTTT. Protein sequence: CASSLTSSVNTEAFF. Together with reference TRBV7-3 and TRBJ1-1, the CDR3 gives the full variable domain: GAGVSQTPSNKVTEKGKYVELRCDPISGHTALYWYRQSLGQGPEFLIYFQGTGAADDSGLPNDRFFAVRPEGSVSTLKIQRTERGDSAVYLCASSLTSSVNTEAFFGQGTRLTVV.

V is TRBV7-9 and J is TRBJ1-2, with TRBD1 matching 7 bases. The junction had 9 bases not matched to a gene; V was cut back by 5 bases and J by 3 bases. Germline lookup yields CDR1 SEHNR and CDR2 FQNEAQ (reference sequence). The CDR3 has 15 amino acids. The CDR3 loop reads CASSVRQGGHYGYTF. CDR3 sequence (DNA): TGTGCCAGCAGCGTAAGACAGGGAGGTCACTATGGCTACACCTTC.